The clone carrying this TCR beta chain was picked up one time. The CDR3 totals 16 residues. The junction had 9 bases not matched to a gene; V was cut back by 2 bases and J by 6 bases. The germline gives CDR1 SGHNT, CDR2 YYREEE (reference sequence). Methods used by the authors: By means of reference gene primer amplification, nucleated cell counts were estimated. TCRdb's copy holds only in-frame clones and misses some; the assay was immunoSEQ multiplex PCR. V, J and clone size reflect that table, while D and trimming were determined from the DNA. The sample records 200,000 to 250,000 clones, about nine tenths being singletons. This entry comes from a study of blood T cell repertoires in COVID-19. On the study more broadly: The study drew acute and convalescent COVID-19 samples from the United States, Italy and Spain. T cells, B-cell-depleted T cells, or PBMCs provided the cDNA or gDNA that served as material.

The source of this sequence is a man aged 30-40 years who had recovered from COVID-19. The chain combines TRBV5-4 with TRBJ2-7; 12 positions agree with TRBD1. The sample comprised peripheral blood. The CDR3 is CASSFYPGTGGGEQYF. The DNA for the CDR3 is TGTGCCAGCAGCTTTTACCCCGGGACAGGGGGCGGCGAGCAGTACTTC.